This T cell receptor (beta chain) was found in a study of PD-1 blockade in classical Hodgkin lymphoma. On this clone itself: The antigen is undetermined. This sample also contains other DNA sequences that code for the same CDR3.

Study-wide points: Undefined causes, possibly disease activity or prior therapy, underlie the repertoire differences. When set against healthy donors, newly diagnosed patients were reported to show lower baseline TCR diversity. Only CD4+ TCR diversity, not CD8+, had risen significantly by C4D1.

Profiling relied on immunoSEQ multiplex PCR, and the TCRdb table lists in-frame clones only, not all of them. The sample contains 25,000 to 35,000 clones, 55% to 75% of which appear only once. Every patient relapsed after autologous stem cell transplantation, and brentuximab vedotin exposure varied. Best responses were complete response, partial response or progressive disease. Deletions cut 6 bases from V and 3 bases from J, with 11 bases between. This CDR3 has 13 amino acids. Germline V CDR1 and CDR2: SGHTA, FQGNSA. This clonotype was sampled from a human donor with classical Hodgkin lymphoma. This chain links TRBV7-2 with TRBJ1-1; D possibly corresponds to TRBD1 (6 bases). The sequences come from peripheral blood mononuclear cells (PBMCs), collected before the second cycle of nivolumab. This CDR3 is CASSSRGDTEAFF. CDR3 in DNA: TGTGCCAGCAGTTCCAGGGGTGACACTGAAGCTTTCTTT.